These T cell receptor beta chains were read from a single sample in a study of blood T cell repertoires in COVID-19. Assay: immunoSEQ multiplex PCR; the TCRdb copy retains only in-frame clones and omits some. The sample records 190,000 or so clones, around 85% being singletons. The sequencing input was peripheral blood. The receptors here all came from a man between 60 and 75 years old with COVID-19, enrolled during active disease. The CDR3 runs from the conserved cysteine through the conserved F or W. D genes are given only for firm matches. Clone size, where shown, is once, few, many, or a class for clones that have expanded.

CASLGVAENSPLHF	TGTGCCAGCCTAGGGGTTGCGGAAAATTCACCCCTCCACTTT	-	once	TRBV6-5	TRBJ1-6
CASSQTGGISYNEQFF	TGCGCCAGCAGCCAAACGGGAGGTATCTCCTACAATGAGCAGTTCTTC	TRBD2	once	TRBV4-1	TRBJ2-1
CASSTRQGKAFF	TGTGCCAGCAGCACCAGACAGGGTAAAGCTTTCTTT	TRBD1	-	TRBV3-1/TRBV3-2	TRBJ1-1
CASTGTGNNSPLHF	TGTGCCAGCACCGGGACAGGGAATAATTCACCCCTCCACTTT	TRBD1	few	TRBV28	TRBJ1-6
CASRTSGRTDTQYF	TGTGCCAGCCGGACTAGCGGGAGGACAGATACGCAGTATTTT	TRBD2	-	TRBV28	TRBJ2-3
CASSDSGLFSPLHF	TGTGCCAGCAGTGACTCAGGACTCTTTTCACCCCTCCACTTT	-	few	TRBV6-4	TRBJ1-6
CASSLDRTPFGGYTF	TGTGCCAGCAGCTTAGATAGGACACCCTTCGGTGGCTACACCTTC	-	-	TRBV7-8	TRBJ1-2
CASRPGTGPFDTEAFF	TGTGCCAGCAGACCAGGGACAGGCCCCTTCGACACTGAAGCTTTCTTT	TRBD1	few	TRBV5-4	TRBJ1-1
CASSYMGQGTDTQYF	TGTGCCAGCAGTTACATGGGACAGGGCACAGATACGCAGTATTTT	TRBD1	-	TRBV6-5	TRBJ2-3
CASSSLGQQNTEAFF	TGCGCCAGCAGCTCCCTCGGACAGCAGAACACTGAAGCTTTCTTT	-	-	TRBV5-1	TRBJ1-1
CSVEDPGWDYGYTF	TGCAGCGTTGAAGATCCAGGTTGGGACTATGGCTACACCTTC	-	-	TRBV29-1	TRBJ1-2
CASSSRGTQSSGANVLTF	TGTGCCAGTAGTTCACGGGGGACCCAATCCTCTGGGGCCAACGTCCTGACTTTC	-	-	TRBV19	TRBJ2-6
CSVTGTGGNQPQHF	TGCAGCGTTACCGGGACAGGGGGTAATCAGCCCCAGCATTTT	TRBD1	-	TRBV29-1	TRBJ1-5
CASSDSASGSLEQFF	TGTGCCAGCAGTGACTCGGCTAGCGGGAGTCTTGAGCAGTTCTTC	TRBD2	once	TRBV6-4	TRBJ2-1
CASSPPGQGGEKLFF	TGTGCCAGCTCACCTCCGGGACAGGGGGGGGAAAAACTGTTTTTT	TRBD1	-	TRBV18	TRBJ1-4
CASSYAGTANEKLFF	TGTGCCAGCAGTTACGCCGGGACAGCCAATGAAAAACTGTTTTTT	TRBD1	once	TRBV6-5	TRBJ1-4
CASSPGSENTEAFF	TGTGCCAGCTCCCCGGGTTCGGAAAACACTGAAGCTTTCTTT	-	few	TRBV18	TRBJ1-1
CASSKPGQGDEQYF	TGTGCCAGCAGTAAACCGGGACAGGGAGACGAGCAGTACTTC	TRBD1	-	TRBV25-1	TRBJ2-7
CASSLEGRNQPQHF	TGTGCCAGCAGCTTAGAGGGCCGCAATCAGCCCCAGCATTTT	-	-	TRBV5-6	TRBJ1-5
CASSLGSGFEQFF	TGTGCCAGCAGCTTAGGTAGTGGTTTTGAGCAGTTCTTC	-	once	TRBV7-8	TRBJ2-1
CASSRGSQETQYF	TGCGCCAGCAGTCGAGGCAGCCAAGAGACCCAGTACTTC	-	-	TRBV5-1	TRBJ2-5
CASTPRSSGRYEQYF	TGTGCCAGCACCCCTCGGAGTAGCGGGAGGTACGAGCAGTACTTC	TRBD2	-	TRBV6-5	TRBJ2-7
CASSYIGESSYEQYF	TGCGCCAGCAGCTACATCGGGGAGAGCTCCTACGAGCAGTACTTC	-	-	TRBV5-1	TRBJ2-7
CASSEGPPPGYTF	TGTGCCAGCAGTGAAGGGCCTCCCCCCGGCTACACCTTC	-	-	TRBV25-1	TRBJ1-2
CASRPHTGAGTEAFF	TGTGCCAGCAGGCCCCACACAGGGGCCGGCACTGAAGCTTTCTTT	TRBD1	few	TRBV6-5	TRBJ1-1
CASSPDRSGSYTF	TGTGCCAGCAGCCCCGACAGGAGCGGAAGCTACACCTTC	-	-	TRBV6-6	TRBJ1-2
CASSMGQGYEQYF	TGTGCCAGTAGTATGGGCCAGGGTTACGAGCAGTACTTC	-	-	TRBV19	TRBJ2-7
CASSLRTGQNTEAFF	TGTGCCAGCAGCTTGAGGACAGGCCAGAACACTGAAGCTTTCTTT	TRBD1	-	TRBV5-5	TRBJ1-1
CASRRQAEKLFF	TGTGCCAGCCGCCGACAGGCTGAAAAACTGTTTTTT	-	-	TRBV6-5	TRBJ1-4
CASSPHLGQANYGYTF	TGTGCCAGCAGCCCCCATTTAGGACAGGCGAACTATGGCTACACCTTC	TRBD1	-	TRBV14	TRBJ1-2
CASSDAGGSYNEQFF	TGTGCCAGCAGTGACGCGGGGGGCTCCTACAATGAGCAGTTCTTC	TRBD2	many	TRBV6-4	TRBJ2-1
CATSVGRGNQPQHF	TGTGCCACCAGTGTGGGCAGGGGGAATCAGCCCCAGCATTTT	TRBD1	-	TRBV24-1	TRBJ1-5
CASTSGGSYEQYF	TGTGCCAGCACTTCGGGGGGGTCCTACGAGCAGTACTTC	TRBD2	-	TRBV7-9	TRBJ2-7
CAWSVEREGPDTQYF	TGTGCCTGGAGTGTCGAGCGGGAGGGCCCAGATACGCAGTATTTT	TRBD2	-	TRBV30	TRBJ2-3
CASSPDSGAYEQYF	TGTGCCAGCAGCCCAGATAGCGGAGCCTACGAGCAGTACTTC	-	few	TRBV4-2	TRBJ2-7
CASSTGGWYGGYTF	TGTGCCAGCAGCACAGGGGGCTGGTATGGTGGCTACACCTTC	TRBD1	once	TRBV6-5	TRBJ1-2
CASCGGQLNTEAFF	TGTGCCAGCTGCGGGGGGCAGCTGAACACTGAAGCTTTCTTT	-	-	TRBV27	TRBJ1-1
CASSYSVRGGNTIYF	TGTGCCAGCAGTTACTCTGTAAGGGGAGGAAACACCATATATTTT	-	-	TRBV6-5	TRBJ1-3
CASSRDVADTQYF	TGTGCCAGCAGCCGAGACGTTGCAGATACGCAGTATTTT	-	-	TRBV4-2	TRBJ2-3